These 8 T cell receptor beta chains came from one sample sequenced in a study of T cell changes during pregnancy in multiple sclerosis. Profiled with immunoSEQ multiplex PCR; TCRdb holds only in-frame clones, not every one. Among about 97,000 clones listed, approximately 90% were seen once. Sequences were derived from peripheral blood, sampled in the second trimester of pregnancy. The receptors stem from a female donor in good health, enrolled as a control in a pregnancy study.

The rearrangement uses TRBV6-5 and TRBJ1-2; D may be TRBD1 (6 bases). With 6 bases removed from V and 8 bases from J, the gap between germline ends came to 19 bases. Germline V gene sequence: CDR1 MNHEY, CDR2 SVGAGI. CDR3 length equals 14 residues. CDR3 amino acids: CASSQVRGGGGYTF. CDR3 nucleotide sequence: TGTGCCAGCAGCCAAGTTCGGGGGGGCGGAGGCTACACCTTC.

The V gene is TRBV5-4, the J gene TRBJ1-1, with 7 bases fitting TRBD1. Germline CDR1 SGHNT, CDR2 YYREEE (reference sequence). J was trimmed by 6 bases and V by 3 bases; bases with no gene match: 2. CDR3 size: 12 residues. In DNA, the CDR3 is TGTGCCAGCAGCTCGGGACAGTCTGAAGCTTTCTTT. This translates into CASSSGQSEAFF.

CDR3 in DNA: TGTGCCTGGAGCCTAGCGGGAGCCAAAAACATTCAGTACTTC. Residues: CAWSLAGAKNIQYF. The V and J genes are TRBV30 and TRBJ2-4; TRBD2 matches at 8 bases. Trimming removed 3 bases from V and 0 bases from J; junction bases left unmatched: 1. The length of the CDR3 is 14 residues. CDR1 is GTSNPN and CDR2 is SVGIG in the germline V gene (reference sequence).

In this sample, this clone turned up once. The chain recombines TRBV7-2 with TRBJ1-3; D is unclear. Germline V gene sequence: CDR1 SGHTA, CDR2 FQGNSA. Trimming shortened V by 1 base and J by 0 bases, and 13 bases separated the two germline ends. The CDR3 runs to 17 residues. The DNA for the CDR3 is TGTGCCAGCAGCTTAGGAGGTCCTCAGAGCTCTGGAAACACCATATATTTT. Translating it yields CASSLGGPQSSGNTIYF.

V and J are TRBV28 and TRBJ1-4; D may be TRBD1 (5 bases). The CDR3 has 16 amino acids. Germline assignment: CDR1 MDHEN and CDR2 SYDVKM. The V end was cut by 8 bases, the J end by 0 bases, with 16 bases between. The CDR3 loop reads CASGGAILATNEKLFF. CDR3 nucleotides: TGTGCCAGCGGAGGGGCCATCCTTGCAACTAATGAAAAACTGTTTTTT. The full variable domain, rest sourced from reference TRBV28 and TRBJ1-4, is DVKVTQSSRYLVKRTGEKVFLECVQDMDHENMFWYRQDPGLGLRLIYFSYDVKMKEKGDIPEGYSVSREKKERFSLILESASTNQTSMYLCASGGAILATNEKLFFGSGTQLSVL.

V and J are TRBV7-2 and TRBJ2-7, with D possibly TRBD2 on 7 matching bases. Per germline, CDR1 SGHTA and CDR2 FQGNSA. This CDR3 contains 15 residues. Trimming stripped 7 bases from V and 7 bases from J, with 23 bases between. The CDR3 DNA sequence: TGTGCCAGCACCGAAGGTGGCGGGGGAGGGGGGGAGCAGTACTTC. Translation gives CASTEGGGGGGEQYF.

The chain employs TRBV6-6 and TRBJ1-1, with TRBD1 matching over 9 bases. This CDR3 has 13 residues. Per the germline V gene, CDR1 is MNHNY and CDR2 is SVGAGI (reference sequence). V was pared by 7 bases and J by 5 bases, with 5 bases of the junction left unmatched. The CDR3 DNA is TGTGCCAGCATCGGGACAGGGTCGACTGAAGCTTTCTTT. It yields the protein CASIGTGSTEAFF.

The V gene is TRBV6-6, the J gene TRBJ1-5; 8 bases fit TRBD1. Germline assignment: CDR1 MNHNY and CDR2 SVGAGI (reference sequence). The CDR3 loop spans 12 amino acids. V dropped 5 bases and J dropped 9; count of bases not matched to a gene: 3. CDR3 in DNA: TGTGCCAGCAGTGACAGGGGATTGCCCCAGCATTTT. It specifies CASSDRGLPQHF.